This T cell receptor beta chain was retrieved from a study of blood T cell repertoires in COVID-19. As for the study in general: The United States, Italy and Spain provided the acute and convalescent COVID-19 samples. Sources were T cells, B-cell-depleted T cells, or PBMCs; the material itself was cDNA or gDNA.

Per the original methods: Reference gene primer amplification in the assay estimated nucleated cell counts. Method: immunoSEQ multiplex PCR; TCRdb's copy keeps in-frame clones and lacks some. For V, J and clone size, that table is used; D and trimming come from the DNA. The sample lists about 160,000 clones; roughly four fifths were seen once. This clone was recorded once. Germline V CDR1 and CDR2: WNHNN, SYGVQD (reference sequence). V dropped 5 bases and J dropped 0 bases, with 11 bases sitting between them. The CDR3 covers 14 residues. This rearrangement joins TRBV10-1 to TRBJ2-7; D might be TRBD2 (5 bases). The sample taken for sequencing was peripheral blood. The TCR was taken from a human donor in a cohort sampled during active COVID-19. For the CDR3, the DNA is TGCGCCAGCAGTCCCGGGGAGAGCTCCTACGAGCAGTACTTC. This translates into CASSPGESSYEQYF.